These T cell receptor beta chains were read from a single sample in a study of blood T cells in healthy people across ages. TCRdb re-called the 5' RACE reads through MiXCR, storing one row per CDR3 protein. Of 700,000 to 800,000 distinct CDR3 sequences listed, approximately 39% were seen once; the top ten hold 20% to 25%. The sample consisted of blood. The receptors derive from an older woman in good health. CDR3s include the opening cysteine and the closing phenylalanine or tryptophan. A D gene is named only where the DNA matches it firmly. Some rows mark clone size as missing; the rest say once, few, many or name a class of expanded clone.

>NA|TRBV20-1|TRBJ2-7|NA
TGCAGTGCCCCCGGGGAGTTCGAGCAGTACTTC
CSAPGEFEQYF
>NA|TRBV6-2/TRBV6-3|TRBJ2-1|many
TGTGCCAGCAGTGATAACAACTGGGTACTAGCTGAGCAGTTCTTC
CASSDNNWVLAEQFF
>NA|TRBV6-5|TRBJ2-7|NA
TGTGCCAGCAGTTACTCGATAGGGGACTACGAGCAGTACTTC
CASSYSIGDYEQYF
>NA|TRBV30|TRBJ1-2|few
TGTGCCTGGGGCAGGGGCCCTGTATATGGCTACACCTTC
CAWGRGPVYGYTF
>NA|TRBV3-1|TRBJ2-7|NA
TGTGCCAGCAGCCAAGATGTAGGAACCGTGAAGGGGGACTACGAGCAGTACTTC
CASSQDVGTVKGDYEQYF
>NA|TRBV7-2|TRBJ2-3|NA
TGTGCCGGCAGCCCCGGGACGACGCGCACAGATACGCAGTATTTT
CAGSPGTTRTDTQYF
>NA|TRBV3-1|TRBJ2-1|NA
TGTGCCAGCAGCTCTCGTCCCCTAAAGACGGATTACAATGAGCAGTTCTTC
CASSSRPLKTDYNEQFF
>NA|TRBV5-1|TRBJ1-5|NA
TGCGCCAGCAGGCTCGCCGTGAGACAGCCCCAGCATTTT
CASRLAVRQPQHF
>NA|TRBV7-2|TRBJ2-7|NA
TGTGCCAGCAGCTTGGGATCCCGAGGATTCTCCTACGAGCAGTACTTC
CASSLGSRGFSYEQYF
>NA|TRBV3-1|TRBJ2-1|many
TGTGCCAGCAGCCAAGCCTGGGCAGGGGCTGAGCAGTTCTTC
CASSQAWAGAEQFF
>NA|TRBV20-1|TRBJ2-7|NA
TGCAGTGCTAGAGATTGGCGGGACCAATCCTACGAGCAGTACTTC
CSARDWRDQSYEQYF
>NA|TRBV10-3|TRBJ2-2|NA
TGTGCCATCAAATCATCGAACACCGGGGAGCTGTTTTTT
CAIKSSNTGELFF
>NA|TRBV12-3/TRBV12-4|TRBJ2-7|many
TGTGCCAGCAGTCTCGGGACCCACTACGAGCAGTACTTC
CASSLGTHYEQYF
>TRBD2|TRBV20-1|TRBJ2-7|few
TGCAGTGCAGCCGGGACTAGCTTCGACGAGCAGTACTTC
CSAAGTSFDEQYF
>TRBD1|TRBV6-6|TRBJ2-7|NA
TGTGCCAGCAGTAGGTCGGGACAGTCCTACGAGCAGTACTTC
CASSRSGQSYEQYF
>TRBD1|TRBV10-3|TRBJ2-1|few
TGTGCCATCAGTGCGGACAGGAGTGGTAGTAATGAGCAGTTCTTC
CAISADRSGSNEQFF
>TRBD2|TRBV6-5|TRBJ2-1|NA
TGTGCCAGCAGGGGAACGACTAGCGGAGACGACAATGAGCAGTTCTTC
CASRGTTSGDDNEQFF
>TRBD2|TRBV7-3|TRBJ2-2|NA
TGTGCCAGCAGCCCTGGGACTAGCGGGAGTTTCAACACCGGGGAGCTGTTTTTT
CASSPGTSGSFNTGELFF
>TRBD1|TRBV2|TRBJ1-5|few
TGTGCCAGCAGATTAGGGGGCTATAGCAATCAGCCCCAGCATTTT
CASRLGGYSNQPQHF
>TRBD2|TRBV7-3|TRBJ2-1|NA
TGTGCCAGCAGCTTTAGCGGGAGGGCCGGGAATGAGCAGTTCTTC
CASSFSGRAGNEQFF
>TRBD2|TRBV10-3|TRBJ2-3|few
TGTGCCATCAGTGAGGGACTAGCGGTCCCTGGGGATACGCAGTATTTT
CAISEGLAVPGDTQYF
>TRBD1|TRBV9|TRBJ2-2|NA
TGTGCCAGCAGCGTTTCGGACAGGGGGACTGCCGGGGAGCTGTTTTTT
CASSVSDRGTAGELFF
>NA|TRBV12-3/TRBV12-4|TRBJ1-2|few
TGTGCCAGCAGACCCTACCGGGACAAGGACTATGGCTACACCTTC
CASRPYRDKDYGYTF
>NA|TRBV20-1|TRBJ1-1|NA
TGCAGTGCCCGGCCGGACAGGAACACTGAAGCTTTCTTT
CSARPDRNTEAFF
>NA|TRBV7-4|TRBJ2-5|few
TGTGCCAGCAGCTTGGGGGGCGCTGCGCAAGAGACCCAGTACTTC
CASSLGGAAQETQYF
>NA|TRBV21-1|TRBJ2-3|NA
TGTGCCAGCAGCAAACCCAAGGCCCGCTACACAGATACGCAGTATTTT
CASSKPKARYTDTQYF
>NA|TRBV6-2/TRBV6-3|TRBJ2-1|once
TGTGCCAGCAGCCCCTTCAACGACAATGAGCAGTTCTTC
CASSPFNDNEQFF
>TRBD1|TRBV29-1|TRBJ2-7|NA
TGCAGCGCAGGGGGAAGGAACGAGCAGTACTTC
CSAGGRNEQYF
>NA|TRBV7-3|TRBJ2-7|NA
TGTGCCAGCAGCTTAATTGCACGTGGCAGGAGTTACAATGAGCAGTACTTC
CASSLIARGRSYNEQYF
>NA|TRBV12-3/TRBV12-4|TRBJ1-2|many
TGTGCCAGCAGCCCTGGAGGGACGGGAGGCTACACCTTC
CASSPGGTGGYTF
>NA|TRBV7-2|TRBJ1-5|NA
TGTGCCAGCAGCTTAGGGTTGGATAATCAGCCCCAGCATTTT
CASSLGLDNQPQHF
>NA|TRBV4-3|TRBJ2-3|NA
TGCGCCAGCAGCCATTATGCGTTAACGGGGGCCACCACAGATACGCAGTATTTT
CASSHYALTGATTDTQYF
>TRBD1|TRBV20-1|TRBJ2-7|NA
TGCAGTGCTAGACGGACAGGGGAGGGGCACGAGCAGTACTTC
CSARRTGEGHEQYF
>TRBD2|TRBV6-1|TRBJ2-7|NA
TGTGCCAGCAGTAGAACCGGGACTAGCGGGGACGAGCAGTACTTC
CASSRTGTSGDEQYF
>NA|TRBV7-2|TRBJ2-1|NA
TGTGCCAGCAGCTCTGGCGGAGGTGTTTACAATGAGCAGTTCTTC
CASSSGGGVYNEQFF
>TRBD1|TRBV7-2|TRBJ2-5|few
TGTGCCAGCAGCCCGACGGGGACAGGGTATACCTACAATGAGCAGTACTTC
CASSPTGTGYTYNEQYF
>NA|TRBV2|TRBJ2-3|NA
TGTGCCAGCATTGAGGGGACCGGGGATACGCAGTATTTT
CASIEGTGDTQYF
>TRBD1|TRBV10-3|TRBJ2-1|NA
TGTGCCATCAGTGAGTTGTCAATAGGGACAGGGGGTGATAATGAGCAGTTCTTC
CAISELSIGTGGDNEQFF
>NA|TRBV18|TRBJ2-2|NA
TGTGCCAGCTCACCAAATCATGGCGTAGGGCCCGGGGAGCTGTTTTTT
CASSPNHGVGPGELFF
>TRBD2|TRBV7-2|TRBJ2-1|NA
TGTCCCAGACGGAAGCGGGGGGCCGGCGAGCAGTTCTTC
CPRRKRGAGEQFF
>NA|TRBV4-3|TRBJ1-1|NA
TGCGCCAGCAGCCAAGAGGAGTATACTGAAGCTTTCTTT
CASSQEEYTEAFF
>NA|TRBV7-2|TRBJ2-3|many
TGTGCCAGCACCCTGGGACTTCTATTAAACACAGATACGCAGTATTTT
CASTLGLLLNTDTQYF
>NA|TRBV9|TRBJ2-5|once
TGTGCCAGCAGCTTCCGGGACAACCAAGAGACCCAGTACTTC
CASSFRDNQETQYF
>NA|TRBV6-6|TRBJ2-3|many
TGTGCCAGCAGGCCCGCCCAAACAGATACGCAGTATTTT
CASRPAQTDTQYF
>NA|TRBV5-1|TRBJ1-3|NA
TGCGCCAGCAGACGTGACGGATCCTCTGGAAACACCATATATTTT
CASRRDGSSGNTIYF
>NA|TRBV5-6|TRBJ1-4|NA
TGTGCCAGCAGCTTGGCCCCGGGGGCGCAGGAAAAACTGTTTTTT
CASSLAPGAQEKLFF
>NA|TRBV20-1|TRBJ1-2|NA
TGCAGTGCCCCAAGACGGACCGGCGGCTACACCTTC
CSAPRRTGGYTF
>TRBD2|TRBV6-2/TRBV6-3|TRBJ2-7|NA
TGTGCCAGCAGTTACGGACTAGCGGGAACCTACGAGCAGTACTTC
CASSYGLAGTYEQYF
>NA|TRBV12-1|TRBJ2-4|few
TGTGCCAGCAGCGGGACTAGCGGGAGGTCCGAGGACGGCAAAAACATTCAGTACTTC
CASSGTSGRSEDGKNIQYF
>TRBD1|TRBV5-1|TRBJ1-1|once
TGCGCCAGCAGCGTTCAGGGGGAAACTGAAGCTTTCTTT
CASSVQGETEAFF
>NA|TRBV20-1|TRBJ2-7|many
TGCAGTGCTAGCGGGGGATCAGGCGAGCAGTACTTC
CSASGGSGEQYF
>NA|TRBV7-3|TRBJ1-1|few
TGTGCCAGCAGCACGGGACAATTGAACACTGAAGTTTTCTTT
CASSTGQLNTEVFF
>NA|TRBV29-1|TRBJ2-3|NA
TGCAGCGCTGAAAGGGGACCCGAGGGTACGCAGTATTTT
CSAERGPEGTQYF